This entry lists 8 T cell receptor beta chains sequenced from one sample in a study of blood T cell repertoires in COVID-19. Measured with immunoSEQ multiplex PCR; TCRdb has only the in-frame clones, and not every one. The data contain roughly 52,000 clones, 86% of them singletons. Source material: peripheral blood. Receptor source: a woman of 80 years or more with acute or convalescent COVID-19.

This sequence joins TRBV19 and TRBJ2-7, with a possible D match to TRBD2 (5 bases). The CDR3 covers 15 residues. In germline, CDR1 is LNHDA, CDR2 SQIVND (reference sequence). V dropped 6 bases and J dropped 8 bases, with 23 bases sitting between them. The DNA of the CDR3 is TGTGCCAGTAGATCCACCGGGGTGCTACCTACGAAGCAGTACTTC. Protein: CASRSTGVLPTKQYF.

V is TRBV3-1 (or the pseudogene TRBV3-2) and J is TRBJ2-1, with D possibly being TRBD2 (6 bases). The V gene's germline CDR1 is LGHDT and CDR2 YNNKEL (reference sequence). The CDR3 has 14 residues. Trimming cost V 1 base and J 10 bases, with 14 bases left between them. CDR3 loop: CASSQGRAPREQFF. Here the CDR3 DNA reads TGTGCCAGCAGCCAAGGGAGGGCACCCCGCGAGCAGTTCTTC.

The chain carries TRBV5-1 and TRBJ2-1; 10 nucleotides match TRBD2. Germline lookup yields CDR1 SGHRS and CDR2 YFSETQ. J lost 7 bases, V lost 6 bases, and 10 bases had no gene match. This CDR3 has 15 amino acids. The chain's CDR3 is CASKGLAGGQNEQFF. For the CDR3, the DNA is TGCGCCAGCAAAGGATTAGCGGGAGGTCAGAATGAGCAGTTCTTC. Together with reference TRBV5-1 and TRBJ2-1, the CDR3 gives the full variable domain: KAGVTQTPRYLIKTRGQQVTLSCSPISGHRSVSWYQQTPGQGLQFLFEYFSETQRNKGNFPGRFSGRQFSNSRSEMNVSTLELGDSALYLCASKGLAGGQNEQFFGPGTRLTVL.

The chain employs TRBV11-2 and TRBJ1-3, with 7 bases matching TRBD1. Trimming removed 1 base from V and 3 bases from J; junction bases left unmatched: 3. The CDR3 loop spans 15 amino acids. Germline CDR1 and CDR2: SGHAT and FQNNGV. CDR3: CASSLVAGGGNTIYF. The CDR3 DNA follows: TGTGCCAGCAGCTTAGTCGCAGGGGGTGGAAACACCATATATTTT.

Here the CDR3 reads CASSFDILEQFF. The CDR3 DNA reads as TGCGCCAGCAGCTTTGATATACTCGAGCAGTTCTTC. The chain employs TRBV5-1 and TRBJ2-1; D is ambiguous. Trimming shortened V by 2 bases and J by 10 bases, and 10 bases separated the two germline ends. The CDR3 loop spans 12 amino acids. CDR1 and CDR2 (germline): SGHRS, YFSETQ.

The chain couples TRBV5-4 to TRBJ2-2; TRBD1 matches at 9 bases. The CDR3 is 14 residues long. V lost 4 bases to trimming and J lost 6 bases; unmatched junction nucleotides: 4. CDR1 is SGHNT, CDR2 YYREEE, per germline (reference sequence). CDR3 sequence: CASSKGQGSGELFF. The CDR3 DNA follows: TGTGCCAGCAGCAAGGGACAGGGTTCCGGGGAGCTGTTTTTT.

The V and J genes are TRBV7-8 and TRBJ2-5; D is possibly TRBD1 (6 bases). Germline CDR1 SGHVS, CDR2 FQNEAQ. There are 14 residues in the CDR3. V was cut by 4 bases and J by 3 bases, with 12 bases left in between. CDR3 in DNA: TGTGCCAGCAGCTCCCGGACAGCTAAAGAGACCCAGTACTTC. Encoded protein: CASSSRTAKETQYF. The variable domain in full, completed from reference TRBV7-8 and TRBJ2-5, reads GAGVSQSPRYKVAKRGQDVALRCDPISGHVSLFWYQQALGQGPEFLTYFQNEAQLDKSGLPSDRFFAERPEGSVSTLKIQRTQQEDSAVYLCASSSRTAKETQYFGPGTRLLVL.

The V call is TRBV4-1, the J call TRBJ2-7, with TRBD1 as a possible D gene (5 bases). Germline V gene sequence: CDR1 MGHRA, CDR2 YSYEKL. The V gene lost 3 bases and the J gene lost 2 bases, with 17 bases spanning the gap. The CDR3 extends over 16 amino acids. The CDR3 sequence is CASSQGPGGNTYEQYF. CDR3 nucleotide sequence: TGCGCCAGCAGCCAGGGGCCCGGCGGAAATACCTACGAGCAGTACTTC.